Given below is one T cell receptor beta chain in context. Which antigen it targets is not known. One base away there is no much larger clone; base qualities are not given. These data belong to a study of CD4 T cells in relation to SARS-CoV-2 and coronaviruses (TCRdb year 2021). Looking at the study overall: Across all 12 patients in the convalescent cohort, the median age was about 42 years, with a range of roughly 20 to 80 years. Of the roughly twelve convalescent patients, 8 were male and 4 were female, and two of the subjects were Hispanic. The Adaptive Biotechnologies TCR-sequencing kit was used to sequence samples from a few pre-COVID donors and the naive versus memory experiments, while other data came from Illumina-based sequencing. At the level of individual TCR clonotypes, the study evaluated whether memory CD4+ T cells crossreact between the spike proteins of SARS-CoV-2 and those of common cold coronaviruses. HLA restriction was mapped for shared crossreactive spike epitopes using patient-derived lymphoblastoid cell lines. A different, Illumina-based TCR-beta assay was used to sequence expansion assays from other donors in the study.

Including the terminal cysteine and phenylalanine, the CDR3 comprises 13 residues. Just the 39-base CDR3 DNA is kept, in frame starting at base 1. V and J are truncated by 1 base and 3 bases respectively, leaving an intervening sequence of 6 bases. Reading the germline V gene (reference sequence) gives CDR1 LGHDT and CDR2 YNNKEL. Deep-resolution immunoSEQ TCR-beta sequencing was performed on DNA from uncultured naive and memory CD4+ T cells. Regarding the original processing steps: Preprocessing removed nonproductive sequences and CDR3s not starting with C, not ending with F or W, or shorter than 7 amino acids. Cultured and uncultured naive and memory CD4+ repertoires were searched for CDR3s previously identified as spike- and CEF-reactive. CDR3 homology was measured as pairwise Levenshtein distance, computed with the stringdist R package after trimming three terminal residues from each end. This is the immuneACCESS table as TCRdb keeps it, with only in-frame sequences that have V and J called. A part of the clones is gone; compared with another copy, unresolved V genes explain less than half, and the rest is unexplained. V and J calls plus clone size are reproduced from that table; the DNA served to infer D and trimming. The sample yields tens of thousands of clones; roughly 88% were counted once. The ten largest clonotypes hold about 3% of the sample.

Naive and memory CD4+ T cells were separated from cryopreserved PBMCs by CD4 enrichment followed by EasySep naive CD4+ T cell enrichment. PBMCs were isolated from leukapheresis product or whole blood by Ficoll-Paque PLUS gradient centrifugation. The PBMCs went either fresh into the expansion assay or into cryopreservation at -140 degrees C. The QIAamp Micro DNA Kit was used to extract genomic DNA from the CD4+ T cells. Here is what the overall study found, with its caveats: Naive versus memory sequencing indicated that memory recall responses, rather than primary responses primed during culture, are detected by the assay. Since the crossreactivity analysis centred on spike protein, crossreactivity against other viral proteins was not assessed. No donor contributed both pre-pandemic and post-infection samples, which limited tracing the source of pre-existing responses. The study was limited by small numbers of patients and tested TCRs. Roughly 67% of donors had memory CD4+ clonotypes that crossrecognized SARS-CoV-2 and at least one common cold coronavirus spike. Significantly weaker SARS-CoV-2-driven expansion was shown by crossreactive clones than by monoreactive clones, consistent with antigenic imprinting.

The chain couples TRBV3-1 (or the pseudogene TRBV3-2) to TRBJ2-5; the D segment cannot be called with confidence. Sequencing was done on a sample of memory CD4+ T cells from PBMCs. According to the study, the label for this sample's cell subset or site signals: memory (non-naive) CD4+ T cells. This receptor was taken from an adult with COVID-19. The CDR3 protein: CASSQGFKETQYF. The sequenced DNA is TGTGCCAGCAGCCAAGGCTTTAAAGAGACCCAGTACTTC.